Listed below are T cell receptor beta chains from one sample, sequenced in a study of OX40 agonist ivuxolimab in advanced cancers. Clones were read by immunoSEQ multiplex PCR, and TCRdb kept only the in-frame ones, dropping some. Of about 71,000 clones in the sample, 80% to 90% were seen once. Source: CD4+ or CD8+ T cells sorted from blood, taken in a trial of the OX40 agonist ivuxolimab. These receptors all come from an adult with an advanced solid tumor such as melanoma, head and neck, liver or kidney cancer. The CDR3 runs from the conserved cysteine through the conserved F or W. The order of the fields is J gene, V gene, clone size, D gene, CDR3 DNA, CDR3 protein. D genes are given only for firm matches. Clone size, where shown, is once, few, many, or a class for clones that have expanded.

J gene: TRBJ2-7
V gene: TRBV5-1
clone size: medium-sized
D gene: -
CDR3 DNA: TGCGCCAGCAGCTTGGCCCCGCAGGTAGCCTACGAGCAGTACTTC
CDR3 protein: CASSLAPQVAYEQYF

J gene: TRBJ2-1
V gene: TRBV25-1
clone size: -
D gene: -
CDR3 DNA: TGTGCCAGCAGTGAAATTGGGAAACAGGGGAGGGATGAGCAGTTCTTC
CDR3 protein: CASSEIGKQGRDEQFF

J gene: TRBJ2-3
V gene: TRBV12-5
clone size: -
D gene: -
CDR3 DNA: TGTGCTAGTGGTTACCCCCCAAGTGCAGATACGCAGTATTTT
CDR3 protein: CASGYPPSADTQYF

J gene: TRBJ1-2
V gene: TRBV29-1
clone size: -
D gene: TRBD1
CDR3 DNA: TGCAGCGTTGATTTGCTCGACAGGGACCTTTTCTATGGCTACACCTTC
CDR3 protein: CSVDLLDRDLFYGYTF

J gene: TRBJ1-1
V gene: TRBV15
clone size: -
D gene: -
CDR3 DNA: TGTGCCACCAGCAGAGATAACAGGGAAGCTTTCTTT
CDR3 protein: CATSRDNREAFF

J gene: TRBJ2-7
V gene: TRBV4-1
clone size: -
D gene: -
CDR3 DNA: TGCGCCAGCAGCCCAGAGGGTCGTGTGCAGTACTTC
CDR3 protein: CASSPEGRVQYF

J gene: TRBJ2-3
V gene: TRBV2
clone size: -
D gene: TRBD2
CDR3 DNA: TGTGCCAGCAGTGAAGCGCTGGGAGCGGGAGCTGATACGCAGTATTTT
CDR3 protein: CASSEALGAGADTQYF

J gene: TRBJ1-2
V gene: TRBV6-6
clone size: once
D gene: -
CDR3 DNA: TGTGCCAGCAGTTTCCCAATGACGGCTAACAACTATGGCTACACCTTC
CDR3 protein: CASSFPMTANNYGYTF

J gene: TRBJ2-1
V gene: TRBV11-2
clone size: few
D gene: -
CDR3 DNA: TGTGCCAGCAGCTTGACCAATGAGCAGTTCTTC
CDR3 protein: CASSLTNEQFF

J gene: TRBJ2-5
V gene: TRBV5-1
clone size: -
D gene: TRBD2
CDR3 DNA: TGCGCCAGCAGCTTCCAGACTAGCGAAGAGACCCAGTACTTC
CDR3 protein: CASSFQTSEETQYF

J gene: TRBJ1-1
V gene: TRBV7-9
clone size: -
D gene: -
CDR3 DNA: TGTGCCAGCAGCCTGAGGAGGGGTGGTGAAGCTTTCTTT
CDR3 protein: CASSLRRGGEAFF

J gene: TRBJ1-6
V gene: TRBV4-2
clone size: -
D gene: TRBD1
CDR3 DNA: TGTGCCAGCAGCCAAGCCCAGGGGGCCTCACCCCTCCACTTT
CDR3 protein: CASSQAQGASPLHF

J gene: TRBJ2-7
V gene: TRBV7-9
clone size: -
D gene: -
CDR3 DNA: TGTGCCAGCAGCTTAACGGGCGTTACCTACGAGCAGTACTTC
CDR3 protein: CASSLTGVTYEQYF

J gene: TRBJ1-5
V gene: TRBV10-3
clone size: few
D gene: -
CDR3 DNA: TGTGCCATCAGTGAGACAAATCAGCCCCAGCATTTT
CDR3 protein: CAISETNQPQHF

J gene: TRBJ2-7
V gene: TRBV30
clone size: -
D gene: TRBD1
CDR3 DNA: TGTGCCTGGAGCCTGACAGGGGGCGGTTCCTACGAGCAGTACTTC
CDR3 protein: CAWSLTGGGSYEQYF

J gene: TRBJ2-7
V gene: TRBV9
clone size: few
D gene: TRBD1
CDR3 DNA: TGTGCCAGCAGCGTCACTCCCCAGACAGGGCACGAGCAGTACTTC
CDR3 protein: CASSVTPQTGHEQYF

J gene: TRBJ1-2
V gene: TRBV7-3
clone size: -
D gene: -
CDR3 DNA: TGTGCCAGCAGCCCCCATATCCTGGGCCGACCTACGGAAGACTATGGCTACACCTTC
CDR3 protein: CASSPHILGRPTEDYGYTF

J gene: TRBJ2-6
V gene: TRBV7-8
clone size: -
D gene: -
CDR3 DNA: TGTGCCAGCAGCTCGACTGTTAACTTGGCTGGGGCCAACGTCCTGACTTTC
CDR3 protein: CASSSTVNLAGANVLTF

J gene: TRBJ2-5
V gene: TRBV7-2
clone size: -
D gene: TRBD2
CDR3 DNA: TGTGCCAGCAGCCTTGTAGCGGGAGGAAAGGAGACCCAGTACTTC
CDR3 protein: CASSLVAGGKETQYF

J gene: TRBJ2-3
V gene: TRBV7-2
clone size: few
D gene: TRBD2
CDR3 DNA: TGTGCCAGCAGCCAGCCTACTAGCGGGGGGGGCACAGATACGCAGTATTTT
CDR3 protein: CASSQPTSGGGTDTQYF

J gene: TRBJ1-2
V gene: TRBV6-1
clone size: few
D gene: -
CDR3 DNA: TGTGCCAGCAGTGAAGCGCGGGGTAACTATGGCTACACCTTC
CDR3 protein: CASSEARGNYGYTF

J gene: TRBJ1-5
V gene: TRBV30
clone size: -
D gene: -
CDR3 DNA: TGTGCCTGGGGTAGGGGGTGGGCGCAGCCCCAGCATTTT
CDR3 protein: CAWGRGWAQPQHF

J gene: TRBJ2-1
V gene: TRBV5-6
clone size: few
D gene: -
CDR3 DNA: TGTGCCAGCAGCTTGCCGAGCTCCTACAATGAGCAGTTCTTC
CDR3 protein: CASSLPSSYNEQFF

J gene: TRBJ2-7
V gene: TRBV4-2
clone size: -
D gene: TRBD2
CDR3 DNA: TGTGCCAGCAGCCAAGAAGGGCTAGCGGGAGGATCCGAGCAGTACTTC
CDR3 protein: CASSQEGLAGGSEQYF

J gene: TRBJ2-7
V gene: TRBV11-1
clone size: once
D gene: -
CDR3 DNA: TGTGCCAGCAGCTTAGCGCAGGGTCCCTACGAGCAGTACTTC
CDR3 protein: CASSLAQGPYEQYF

J gene: TRBJ2-7
V gene: TRBV9
clone size: -
D gene: -
CDR3 DNA: TGTGCCAGCAGCGGGGGGTCTTCCTACGAGCAGTACTTC
CDR3 protein: CASSGGSSYEQYF

J gene: TRBJ2-1
V gene: TRBV4-1
clone size: -
D gene: -
CDR3 DNA: TGCGCCAGCAGCCATAGGGAGTACAATGAGCAGTTCTTC
CDR3 protein: CASSHREYNEQFF

J gene: TRBJ2-3
V gene: TRBV5-1
clone size: -
D gene: -
CDR3 DNA: TGCGCCAGCAGCCCCCGACGCGGATCAGATACGCAGTATTTT
CDR3 protein: CASSPRRGSDTQYF

J gene: TRBJ2-7
V gene: TRBV5-4
clone size: -
D gene: TRBD1
CDR3 DNA: TGTGCCAGCAGCTTGGACGGGACAGGCGAGCAGTACTTC
CDR3 protein: CASSLDGTGEQYF

J gene: TRBJ2-2
V gene: TRBV9
clone size: -
D gene: -
CDR3 DNA: TGTGCCAGCAGCGCTGGACAGCTGAACACCGGGGAGCTGTTTTTT
CDR3 protein: CASSAGQLNTGELFF

J gene: TRBJ2-3
V gene: TRBV7-3
clone size: few
D gene: TRBD2
CDR3 DNA: TGTGCCAGCAGCTTAAAGGGAGGGGCAGATACGCAGTATTTT
CDR3 protein: CASSLKGGADTQYF